The clone carrying this T cell receptor (beta chain) was seen only once. The record originates from a study of blood T cell repertoires in COVID-19. At the level of the study: Nucleic acid was either cDNA or gDNA, and it came from T cells, B-cell-depleted T cells, or PBMCs.

The V gene's germline CDR1 is WSHSY and CDR2 SAAADI. There are 14 residues in the CDR3. V was shortened by 10 bases and J by 5 bases, with 20 bases between the two germline ends. Authors' data handling: Quantification of nucleated cells was approximated via reference gene primer amplification. The method was immunoSEQ multiplex PCR; TCRdb's version includes in-frame clones alone and lacks a portion of them. V and J calls plus clone size are reproduced from that table; the DNA served to infer D and trimming. The data contain 450,000 or so clones, roughly 89% of them seen just once; the ten biggest clones take up 0.8% to 0.9%.

The chain has TRBV10-2 and TRBJ2-5; a weak D match, TRBD1 (6 bases). Sequencing input: peripheral blood. This clonotype originated in a man aged 18 to 29 with COVID-19, enrolled during active disease. The CDR3: CATLPRGQPETQYF. The CDR3 DNA follows: TGCGCCACCTTACCACGAGGACAGCCGGAGACCCAGTACTTC.